The present TCR beta chain was sequenced within a study of shared clonotypes between healthy human individuals. The CDR3 runs to 15 residues. With 0 bases removed from V and 5 bases from J, the gap between germline ends came to 16 bases. The germline V gene encodes CDR1 SQVTM and CDR2 ANQGSEA. Whole-study results and caveats: Limited genetic and exposure-history diversity came from having few donors. Generation of non-shared clonotypes was less probable than generation of clonotypes shared by all four donors. Naive subsets tended to show greater estimated richness than memory subsets.

Donors were healthy HIV-negative adults without recent acute infections or vaccinations. Comments on this clone: Its antigen is as yet unknown.

The assay was immunoSEQ multiplex PCR, and TCRdb's table has in-frame clones only and misses some. The profile covers about 1.1 million clones, with approximately 78% appearing a single time and 0.4% to 0.55% taken by the ten largest. The TCR comes from a young man in good health. Some clones in this sample may be carry-over from other donors' samples. Material for sequencing was memory CD4+ T cells from PBMCs. The subset here: CD45RA-negative fraction. The genes are TRBV29-1 and TRBJ2-5; a weak D match, TRBD2 (5 bases). The CDR3 loop reads CSVEERTRPGETQYF. For the CDR3, the DNA is TGCAGCGTTGAAGAGAGGACTCGTCCGGGTGAGACCCAGTACTTC.